One and the same sample provided the 25 T cell receptor beta chains below, sequenced in a study of blood T cell repertoires in COVID-19. Assay used: immunoSEQ multiplex PCR; TCRdb lists only in-frame clones, some missing. The sample includes tens of thousands of clones, around 82% of them seen just once. The sequencing sample was made of peripheral blood. These receptors were collected from a human donor in a cohort sampled during active COVID-19.

The CDR3 here is CASRSRGLGTGELFF. DNA for the CDR3: TGTGCCAGCAGGTCCAGGGGGCTTGGGACCGGGGAGCTGTTTTTT. The chain couples TRBV6-5 to TRBJ2-2, with 8 bases identical to TRBD1. Germline assignment: CDR1 MNHEY and CDR2 SVGAGI. V lost 6 bases, J lost 5 bases, and 8 bases stayed unmatched. This CDR3 is 15 amino acids long.

The gene calls are TRBV29-1 and TRBJ2-2, with 9 bases fitting TRBD1. Per the germline V gene, CDR1 is SQVTM and CDR2 is ANQGSEA. The CDR3 is 13 amino acids. J gave up 4 bases and V 6 bases, and 3 bases lay outside the gene matches. The CDR3, as DNA: TGCAGCGTAGACAGGGGGACCACCGGGGAGCTGTTTTTT. This codes for CSVDRGTTGELFF.

This chain connects TRBV28 to TRBJ1-3, with 7 bases identical to TRBD1. The CDR3 sequence is 16 residues long. J was trimmed by 4 bases and V by 9 bases; bases with no gene match: 15. Germline loops: CDR1 MDHEN, CDR2 SYDVKM. The CDR3 is CASRDSSKGEGNTIYF. Written as DNA, the CDR3 is TGTGCCAGTAGGGACAGTTCTAAGGGAGAAGGAAACACCATATATTTT.

The chain carries TRBV4-1 and TRBJ2-3; the match to TRBD2 covers 16 bases. Trimming took 2 bases from V and 4 from J; bases not matched to a gene: 3. CDR1 MGHRA and CDR2 YSYEKL come from the germline V gene. The CDR3 runs to 17 residues. CDR3 region: CASSQIGTSGRADTQYF. The CDR3 DNA sequence: TGCGCCAGCAGCCAAATTGGGACTAGCGGGAGGGCAGATACGCAGTATTTT.

The chain links TRBV11-2 to TRBJ1-1, with TRBD1 matching over 9 bases. Trimming took 5 bases from V and 5 from J; bases not matched to a gene: 6. CDR1 and CDR2 (germline): SGHAT, FQNNGV. The CDR3 runs to 14 residues. CDR3 DNA: TGTGCCAGCAGCCAGAACAGGGGGCAGACTGAAGCTTTCTTT. Residues: CASSQNRGQTEAFF.

The CDR3 DNA follows: TGTGCCAGCAGCTTAGCGGGGGCGAACACCGGGGAGCTGTTTTTT. This gives the protein CASSLAGANTGELFF. This sequence joins TRBV11-2 and TRBJ2-2; tentative D call: TRBD2 (6 bases). Trimming took off 1 base at V and 0 bases at J, with 6 bases between the two ends. From germline, CDR1 is SGHAT and CDR2 FQNNGV. The CDR3 consists of 15 residues.

The CDR3 loop is CASGSDARVAEQFF. For the CDR3, the DNA is TGTGCTAGTGGTTCTGACGCCCGGGTTGCTGAGCAGTTCTTC. The chain combines TRBV12-5 with TRBJ2-1; D not resolved. The V gene lost 4 bases and the J gene lost 9 bases, with 16 bases spanning the gap. Germline CDR1 is LGHNT and CDR2 is FRNRAP. The CDR3 covers 14 residues.

The genes are TRBV28 and TRBJ1-2, with TRBD1 matching 7 bases. This CDR3 is 15 amino acids long. V shed 5 bases, J shed 13 bases, and the junction held 19 bases outside the gene matches. Germline-derived CDR1 and CDR2 are MDHEN and SYDVKM. The CDR3 region has the DNA TGTGCCAGCAGTATAATCGGGACAGCCTCTGGTAGGGGCACCTTC. Translated: CASSIIGTASGRGTF.

CDR3 in DNA: TGTGCCAGCAGCTCAACCTGGCCGAGGGGGATGAATTCACCCCTCCACTTT. Protein: CASSSTWPRGMNSPLHF. The chain couples TRBV7-8 to TRBJ1-6; possible D gene TRBD1, 6 bases. CDR3 length: 17 amino acids. Germline V lookup: CDR1 SGHVS, CDR2 FQNEAQ. Trimming pared 4 bases from V and 7 bases from J, leaving 20 bases between.

This sequence joins TRBV12-3 or TRBV12-4 and TRBJ2-3; D call uncertain. V was shortened by 7 bases and J by 2 bases, with 10 bases between the two germline ends. The CDR3 is made up of 13 amino acids. The CDR3 sequence is CASNEAFTDTQYF. The CDR3 nucleotides read TGTGCCAGCAATGAGGCCTTCACAGATACGCAGTATTTT.

The V gene is TRBV20-1, the J gene TRBJ1-5, with 8 nucleotides matching TRBD1. Per germline, CDR1 DFQATT and CDR2 SNEGSKA (reference sequence). V was pared by 3 bases and J by 3 bases, with 7 bases of the junction left unmatched. This CDR3 has 15 amino acids. CDR3 protein: CSASRPRGLNQPQHF. In DNA, the CDR3 is TGCAGTGCTAGTAGGCCCAGGGGGCTCAATCAGCCCCAGCATTTT.

This clone was observed a few times. This sequence joins TRBV4-2 and TRBJ2-1; weak D call: TRBD1 (6 bases). CDR1 and CDR2 from the germline V gene are LGHNA and YNFKEQ. V lost 0 bases to trimming and J lost 10 bases, with 10 bases between them. The CDR3 is made up of 13 amino acids. In DNA form, the CDR3 reads TGTGCCAGCAGCCAAGATTGGGGGCTCGAGCAGTTCTTC. Translated: CASSQDWGLEQFF.

The chain carries TRBV6-5 and TRBJ1-6, with unresolved D. The germline V gene encodes CDR1 MNHEY and CDR2 SVGAGI. The V end lost 4 bases, the J end lost 7 bases, and 11 bases lay between the germline ends. This CDR3 has 14 amino acids. CDR3 DNA: TGTGCCAGCAGTTTGAGCGGCAGCAATTCACCCCTCCACTTT. The encoded protein is CASSLSGSNSPLHF.

This clone was counted a few times. The chain has TRBV7-6 and TRBJ1-5, with 8 bases identical to TRBD1. V shed 2 bases, J shed 7 bases, and the junction held 16 bases outside the gene matches. In germline, CDR1 is SGHVS, CDR2 FNYEAQ. This CDR3 contains 18 residues. CDR3 in DNA: TGTGCCAGCAGCTTACGCAGTTCCGCGGACAGGGCCCTCCAGCCCCAGCATTTT. Its translation: CASSLRSSADRALQPQHF.

The rearrangement links TRBV5-4 to TRBJ2-3, with a weak D call TRBD2 (6 bases). The length of the CDR3 is 19 residues. V shed 0 bases and J shed 7 bases, with 27 bases lying between them. Per the germline V gene, CDR1 is SGHNT and CDR2 is YYREEE (reference sequence). The CDR3 nucleotides are TGTGCCAGCAGCTTGGCTGCTCGGCGGCGGGGCCCGTCTACGCATACGCAGTATTTT. Translation gives CASSLAARRRGPSTHTQYF.

The chain couples TRBV5-1 to TRBJ2-3, with D possibly TRBD2 on 5 matching bases. Germline V gives CDR1 SGHRS, CDR2 YFSETQ. V lost 0 bases and J 3 bases, leaving 11 bases between the germline ends. The CDR3 has 15 amino acids. CDR3 residues: CASSLDARRTDTQYF. The CDR3 nucleotides are TGCGCCAGCAGCTTGGATGCCAGGAGGACAGATACGCAGTATTTT.

The chain recombines TRBV3-1 (or the pseudogene TRBV3-2) with TRBJ2-5; 11 bases are a match to TRBD2. Germline V lookup: CDR1 LGHDT, CDR2 YNNKEL (reference sequence). The junction had 4 bases not matched to a gene; V was cut back by 1 base and J by 3 bases. CDR3 length: 16 residues. In DNA, the CDR3 is TGTGCCAGCAGCCAAGGGTTAGCGGGGGGGGAAGAGACCCAGTACTTC. Translation gives CASSQGLAGGEETQYF.

V usage is TRBV7-9 and J usage is TRBJ2-3, with D possibly being TRBD2 (6 bases). Germline CDR1 and CDR2: SEHNR and FQNEAQ (reference sequence). V was clipped by 4 bases and J by 6 bases, with 20 bases between them. The CDR3 has 16 amino acids. CDR3 loop: CASSSPPGGAADTQYF. The CDR3 DNA sequence: TGTGCCAGCAGCTCCCCCCCTGGCGGGGCGGCCGATACGCAGTATTTT.

V gene TRBV10-3 combines with J gene TRBJ2-1, with 10 bases lining up with TRBD2. Trimming cost V 4 bases and J 6 bases; bases outside gene matches: 6. CDR3 length: 15 residues. The germline V gene has CDR1 ENHRY and CDR2 SYGVKD. DNA for the CDR3: TGTGCCATCAGTGTCAGAGCGGGGGGGTTCAATGAGCAGTTCTTC. Encoded protein: CAISVRAGGFNEQFF.

The chain couples TRBV7-9 to TRBJ2-1; 9 bases match TRBD1. Trimming at V came to 5 bases and at J to 12 bases, leaving 17 bases not matched to a gene. CDR3 length equals 16 residues. CDR1 SEHNR and CDR2 FQNEAQ come from the germline V gene (reference sequence). CDR3 nucleotide sequence: TGTGCCAGCAGCCTTCGGGACAGGGATGGCCCAATGAGGCAGTTCTTC. Protein: CASSLRDRDGPMRQFF.

This clone was recorded once. The V call is TRBV19, the J call TRBJ1-2, with 9 bases identical to TRBD1. Losses at the gene ends were 6 bases for V and 8 bases for J; bases not matched to a gene: 16. Germline V gene sequence: CDR1 LNHDA, CDR2 SQIVND (reference sequence). The CDR3 loop spans 16 amino acids. For the CDR3, the DNA is TGTGCCAGTAGGGACCGGGACAGGGTCTATAATCGCGGCTACACCTTC. Its translation is CASRDRDRVYNRGYTF.

The chain has TRBV11-3 and TRBJ2-1, with D perhaps matching TRBD1 (5 bases). This CDR3 has 15 residues. Trimming removed 5 bases from V and 4 bases from J, with 15 bases in between. Germline CDR1 and CDR2: SGHNT and YENEEA. This chain's CDR3 is CASSPGAGNYNEQFF. The CDR3 bases are TGTGCCAGCAGCCCTGGGGCAGGGAATTACAATGAGCAGTTCTTC. The entire variable domain, with the rest obtained from reference TRBV11-3 and TRBJ2-1, is as follows: EAGVVQSPRYKIIEKKQPVAFWCNPISGHNTLYWYLQNLGQGPELLIRYENEEAVDDSQLPKDRFSAERLKGVDSTLKIQPAELGDSAVYLCASSPGAGNYNEQFFGPGTRLTVL.

The CDR3 region is CASSSWSDRDTDTQYF. The CDR3 DNA follows: TGTGCCAGCAGTTCCTGGTCGGACAGGGACACAGATACGCAGTATTTT. The rearrangement joins TRBV28 to TRBJ2-3, with 8 bases fitting TRBD1. V was pared by 4 bases and J by 2 bases, with 8 bases of the junction left unmatched. CDR1 MDHEN and CDR2 SYDVKM come from the germline V gene. The CDR3 is made up of 16 amino acids. The full variable domain, with the rest looked up from reference TRBV28 and TRBJ2-3, is DVKVTQSSRYLVKRTGEKVFLECVQDMDHENMFWYRQDPGLGLRLIYFSYDVKMKEKGDIPEGYSVSREKKERFSLILESASTNQTSMYLCASSSWSDRDTDTQYFGPGTRLTVL.

The chain links TRBV28 to TRBJ1-6; D is unresolved. Germline assignment: CDR1 MDHEN and CDR2 SYDVKM. The V end was cut by 5 bases, the J end by 9 bases, with 11 bases between. There are 13 residues in the CDR3. CDR3 sequence reads: CASSNEQASPLHF. CDR3 DNA: TGTGCCAGCAGTAACGAGCAGGCTTCACCCCTCCACTTT.

The V and J genes are TRBV20-1 and TRBJ2-1; weak D call: TRBD2 (5 bases). The V and J ends lost 3 bases and 0 bases respectively, with 12 bases between them. CDR1 and CDR2 (germline): DFQATT, SNEGSKA (reference sequence). The CDR3 sequence is 15 residues long. For the CDR3, the DNA is TGCAGTGCTAGTTGGCAGCGGAGCTCCTACAATGAGCAGTTCTTC. As protein: CSASWQRSSYNEQFF.